A single sample gave rise to the 23 T cell receptor beta chains below, sequenced in a study of cytomegalovirus exposure and HLA in healthy donors. The PCR made use of 60 Vbeta and 13 Jbeta primers. Method: immunoSEQ multiplex PCR; TCRdb's copy keeps in-frame clones and lacks some. Among 100,000 to 150,000 clones, about 81% were seen once, and the ten largest hold around 1%. Sequenced material: PBMCs. The receptors come from a woman in her 30s in good health and CMV-seronegative.

V and J are TRBV7-6 and TRBJ2-1, with TRBD2 matching over 7 bases. The CDR3 is made up of 15 amino acids. CDR1 SGHVS and CDR2 FNYEAQ come from the germline V gene. The ends lost 5 bases at V and 0 bases at J; junction bases unmatched: 4. DNA of the CDR3: TGTGCCAGCAGCCTGAGCGGGGCCTCCTACAATGAGCAGTTCTTC. Its translation is CASSLSGASYNEQFF.

This chain links TRBV10-3 with TRBJ1-2; no firm D call. CDR3 length: 11 residues. CDR1 and CDR2 (germline): ENHRY, SYGVKD. Trimming removed 6 bases at V and 8 bases at J, with 10 bases between. CDR3 region: CAISELGGYTF. CDR3 nucleotide sequence: TGTGCCATCAGCGAGCTGGGCGGCTACACCTTC.

The rearrangement links TRBV6-5 to TRBJ2-7, with 8 bases matching TRBD2. Germline V gene sequence: CDR1 MNHEY, CDR2 SVGAGI. V lost 10 bases, J lost 0 bases, and 8 bases stayed unmatched. The CDR3 is made up of 14 amino acids. CDR3 sequence: CATTGGASSYEQYF. Here the CDR3 DNA reads TGTGCCACCACGGGGGGGGCCAGCTCCTACGAGCAGTACTTC.

The rearrangement joins TRBV7-6 to TRBJ2-5; TRBD2 might be the D (6 bases). The tail of the sequence fits TRBJ2-7 better, so the J call may be wrong. Germline loops: CDR1 SGHVS, CDR2 FNYEAQ. This CDR3 has 15 residues. CDR3 amino acids: CASSLETGSGYEQYF. CDR3 in DNA: TGTGCCAGCAGCTTAGAAACCGGGAGTGGCTACGAGCAGTACTTC.

CDR3 sequence: CASSEGQGTTGELFF. The CDR3 DNA sequence: TGTGCCAGCAGTGAAGGTCAGGGGACCACCGGGGAGCTGTTTTTT. This sequence joins TRBV2 and TRBJ2-2; possibly TRBD1 for D (6 bases). The germline V and J ends were trimmed by 1 base and 4 bases, with 10 bases remaining between them. The germline V gene encodes CDR1 SNHLY and CDR2 FYNNEI. The CDR3 consists of 15 residues. The entire variable domain, with the rest obtained from reference TRBV2 and TRBJ2-2, is as follows: EPEVTQTPSHQVTQMGQEVILRCVPISNHLYFYWYRQILGQKVEFLVSFYNNEISEKSEIFDDQFSVERPDGSNFTLKIRSTKLEDSAMYFCASSEGQGTTGELFFGEGSRLTVL.

The V call is TRBV7-6, the J call TRBJ2-6; TRBD1 agrees at 10 bases. The CDR3 has 18 residues. The V gene end was trimmed by 5 bases and the J gene end by 2 bases; junction bases not matched to a gene: 9. The germline CDR1 and CDR2 sequences are SGHVS and FNYEAQ. The CDR3: CASSARQGAGTGANVLTF. CDR3 nucleotide sequence: TGTGCCAGCAGCGCCAGACAGGGGGCGGGTACTGGGGCCAACGTCCTGACTTTC.

The V gene is TRBV14, the J gene TRBJ2-7, with TRBD1 identical over 7 bases. In germline, CDR1 is SGHDN, CDR2 FVKESK. Unmatched junction bases numbered 4, after V lost 0 bases and J lost 2 bases. CDR3 length equals 15 residues. CDR3: CASSQEIGTAYEQYF. CDR3 in DNA: TGTGCCAGCAGCCAAGAGATAGGGACAGCCTACGAGCAGTACTTC.

The CDR3 DNA follows: TGTGCCTGGAGTGTTGGTTGGCTAGCGGGGGCACAAGAGACCCAGTACTTC. This codes for CAWSVGWLAGAQETQYF. The rearrangement links TRBV30 to TRBJ2-5; the match to TRBD2 covers 10 bases. This CDR3 is built from 17 residues. J was trimmed by 2 bases and V by 0 bases; bases with no gene match: 9. Germline CDR1 GTSNPN, CDR2 SVGIG (reference sequence).

The rearrangement uses TRBV30 and TRBJ1-4; D might be TRBD1 (5 bases). CDR1 is GTSNPN, CDR2 SVGIG, per germline (reference sequence). The CDR3 runs to 14 residues. V was clipped by 5 bases and J by 7 bases, with 17 bases between them. The DNA of the CDR3 is TGTGCCTGGTCGCGGGGGAATACAGGTGAAAAACTGTTTTTT. This encodes CAWSRGNTGEKLFF. Drawing the rest from reference TRBV30 and TRBJ1-4, the complete variable domain is SQTIHQWPATLVQPVGSPLSLECTVEGTSNPNLYWYRQAAGRGLQLLFYSVGIGQISSEVPQNLSASRPQDRQFILSSKKLLLSDSGFYLCAWSRGNTGEKLFFGSGTQLSVL.

This chain uses TRBV2 with TRBJ1-2; a weak D match, TRBD1 (5 bases). Trimming stripped 3 bases from V and 2 bases from J, with 10 bases between. Germline loops: CDR1 SNHLY, CDR2 FYNNEI. The CDR3 totals 14 residues. The CDR3 DNA follows: TGTGCCAGCAGTGAGGACACTTTAAACTATGGCTACACCTTC. This codes for CASSEDTLNYGYTF. Filled out from reference TRBV2 and TRBJ1-2, the complete variable domain reads EPEVTQTPSHQVTQMGQEVILRCVPISNHLYFYWYRQILGQKVEFLVSFYNNEISEKSEIFDDQFSVERPDGSNFTLKIRSTKLEDSAMYFCASSEDTLNYGYTFGSGTRLTVV.

The J gene is TRBJ1-2, the V gene TRBV2; 7 positions agree with TRBD1. The ends lost 8 bases at V and 8 bases at J; junction bases unmatched: 17. From germline, CDR1 is SNHLY and CDR2 FYNNEI. The CDR3 spans 15 residues. This CDR3 reads CASLQEGAYVTGYTF. Here the CDR3 DNA reads TGTGCCAGCTTACAAGAGGGGGCGTACGTTACGGGCTACACCTTC.

The J gene is TRBJ2-5, the V gene TRBV7-2; 7 bases map to TRBD2. The CDR3 sequence is 14 residues long. The junction had 4 bases not matched to a gene; V was cut back by 1 base and J by 5 bases. Germline CDR1 and CDR2: SGHTA and FQGNSA. The CDR3 sequence: CASSLGVGGETQYF. The CDR3, as DNA: TGTGCCAGCAGCTTAGGGGTGGGAGGGGAGACCCAGTACTTC.

The chain joins TRBV7-8 to TRBJ2-5, with D perhaps matching TRBD1 (5 bases). The CDR3 covers 17 residues. Germline V gene lookup returns CDR1 SGHVS and CDR2 FQNEAQ. The V gene lost 5 bases and the J gene lost 3 bases, with 22 bases spanning the gap. The CDR3 region is CASSPYVQGGGEETQYF. DNA of the CDR3: TGTGCCAGCAGCCCCTACGTTCAGGGCGGTGGAGAAGAGACCCAGTACTTC.

In its sample, this clone was seen once. The chain recombines TRBV10-3 with TRBJ1-4; the D is unclear. Germline V gene data show CDR1 as ENHRY and CDR2 as SYGVKD. Between the trimmed V and J ends, which lost 3 bases and 9 bases, there was a span of 11 bases. The CDR3 loop spans 13 amino acids. The CDR3 DNA sequence: TGTGCCATCAGTGAAACGGGGTTGCAAAAACTGTTTTTT. Protein product: CAISETGLQKLFF.

The chain uses TRBV5-1 and TRBJ1-2; no definite D call. Per germline, CDR1 SGHRS and CDR2 YFSETQ. V was trimmed by 0 bases and J by 0 bases, leaving 12 bases between them. The CDR3 has 16 amino acids. In nucleotides, the CDR3 is TGCGCCAGCAGCTTGGGGGCCGCCAGTCCTAACTATGGCTACACCTTC. This translates into CASSLGAASPNYGYTF.

The chain employs TRBV2 and TRBJ2-7; the match to TRBD2 covers 12 bases. Per germline, CDR1 SNHLY and CDR2 FYNNEI. There are 16 residues in the CDR3. The ends lost 2 bases at V and 2 bases at J; junction bases unmatched: 4. The CDR3 loop is CASSEPSGGATYEQYF. CDR3 DNA sequence: TGTGCCAGCAGTGAACCTAGCGGGGGGGCAACCTACGAGCAGTACTTC.

This clone turned up a few times. The rearrangement uses TRBV30 and TRBJ2-3; no firm D call. There are 13 residues in the CDR3. Germline V gene lookup returns CDR1 GTSNPN and CDR2 SVGIG (reference sequence). Trimming left V 0 bases short and J 2 bases short, with 6 bases between. Here the CDR3 reads CAWSVGDTDTQYF. The DNA of the CDR3 is TGTGCCTGGAGTGTGGGCGACACAGATACGCAGTATTTT.

The chain uses TRBV14 and TRBJ1-6, with TRBD1 identical over 10 bases. The CDR3 spans 15 residues. Per germline, CDR1 SGHDN and CDR2 FVKESK. V lost 4 bases to trimming and J lost 10 bases; unmatched junction nucleotides: 7. The chain's CDR3 is CASSPGQGPGSPLHF. The CDR3 DNA follows: TGTGCCAGCAGCCCGGGACAGGGGCCGGGATCACCCCTCCACTTT.

This clone was recorded a few times. V usage is TRBV30 and J usage is TRBJ1-2; D might be TRBD1 (6 bases). Trimming stripped 0 bases from V and 8 bases from J, with 16 bases between. This CDR3 region has 14 residues. Germline lookup yields CDR1 GTSNPN and CDR2 SVGIG (reference sequence). CDR3: CAWSVGGTGIGYTF. The CDR3 nucleotides are TGTGCCTGGAGTGTAGGGGGAACAGGGATAGGCTACACCTTC.

V and J are TRBV19 and TRBJ1-1, with a possible D match to TRBD1 (6 bases). Germline CDR1 LNHDA, CDR2 SQIVND (reference sequence). The CDR3 extends over 12 amino acids. The V end was cut by 8 bases, the J end by 5 bases, with 12 bases between. The CDR3 here is CASFTGITEAFF. CDR3 DNA sequence: TGTGCCAGTTTCACAGGGATAACTGAAGCTTTCTTT. Looking up the rest from reference TRBV19 and TRBJ1-1 gives the full variable domain: DGGITQSPKYLFRKEGQNVTLSCEQNLNHDAMYWYRQDPGQGLRLIYYSQIVNDFQKGDIAEGYSVSREKKESFPLTVTSAQKNPTAFYLCASFTGITEAFFGQGTRLTVV.

J is TRBJ2-3 and V is TRBV4-1; D is unresolved. The ends were cut back, 1 base at V and 0 bases at J, with 8 bases in the middle. The CDR3 sequence is 15 residues long. CDR1 is MGHRA, CDR2 YSYEKL, per germline. The CDR3 region is CASSQVTISTDTQYF. In DNA, the CDR3 is TGCGCCAGCAGCCAAGTTACTATAAGCACAGATACGCAGTATTTT.

The rearrangement links TRBV18 to TRBJ1-1; D uncertain. V was pared by 1 base and J by 4 bases, with 16 bases between. The CDR3 spans 16 residues. In germline, CDR1 is KGHSH, CDR2 LQKENI. The CDR3 DNA reads as TGTGCCAGCTCACCACTCCAGGCGGGCGAGGGCACTGAAGCTTTCTTT. Protein product: CASSPLQAGEGTEAFF.

This chain joins TRBV6-1 and TRBJ1-5, with D possibly TRBD1 on 5 matching bases. The V gene's germline CDR1 is MNHNS and CDR2 SASEGT. With 1 base removed from V and 5 bases from J, the gap between germline ends came to 9 bases. The CDR3 has 14 amino acids. The CDR3 DNA reads as TGTGCCAGCAGTGAAGGGGGCTGGGATCAGCCCCAGCATTTT. Translation: CASSEGGWDQPQHF.